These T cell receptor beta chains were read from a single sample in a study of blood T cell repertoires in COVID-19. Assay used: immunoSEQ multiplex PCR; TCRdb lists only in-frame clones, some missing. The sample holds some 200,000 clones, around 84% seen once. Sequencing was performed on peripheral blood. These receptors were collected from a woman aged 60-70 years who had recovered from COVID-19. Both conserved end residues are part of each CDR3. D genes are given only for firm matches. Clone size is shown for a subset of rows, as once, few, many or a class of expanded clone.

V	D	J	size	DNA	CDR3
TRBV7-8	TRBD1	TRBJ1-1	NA	TGTGCCAGCTCCCAGGGGGCATTTGGAGAGCGCACTGAAGCTTTCTTT	CASSQGAFGERTEAFF
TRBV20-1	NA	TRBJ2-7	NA	TGCAGTGCTAGTCAAAGGGGGTACGAGCAGTACTTC	CSASQRGYEQYF
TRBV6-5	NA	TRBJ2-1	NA	TGTGCCAGCAGTTCCCTTATGACTAGATCATACAATGAGCAGCTCTTC	CASSSLMTRSYNEQLF
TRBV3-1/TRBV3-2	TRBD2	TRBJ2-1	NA	TGTGCCAGCAGCCAGCCACCGCGGGGGGATGGCCCGAATGAGCAGTTCTTC	CASSQPPRGDGPNEQFF
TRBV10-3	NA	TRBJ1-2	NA	TGTGCCATCAGTGAGGAGGACAGCTACACCTTC	CAISEEDSYTF
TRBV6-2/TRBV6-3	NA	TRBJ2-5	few	TGTGCCAGCAGTTCCACACGAGGTGGAGAGACCCAGTACTTC	CASSSTRGGETQYF
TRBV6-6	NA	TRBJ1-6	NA	TGTGCCAGCAGTGACAGGAGCCATAATTCACCCCTCCACTTT	CASSDRSHNSPLHF
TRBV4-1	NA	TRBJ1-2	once	TGCGCCAGCAGCCAAGAGGGGGGGTATGGCTACACCTTC	CASSQEGGYGYTF
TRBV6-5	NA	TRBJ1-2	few	TGTGCCAGCAGCCCCGTCCCTACCTATGGCTACACCTTC	CASSPVPTYGYTF
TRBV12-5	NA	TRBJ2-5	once	TGTGCTAGTGGTTTGGTACTTGGGGGGGGCCTCGAGACCCAGTACTTC	CASGLVLGGGLETQYF
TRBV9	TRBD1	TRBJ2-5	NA	TGTGCCAGCAGCGTGGGAGGACAGGGGGGATCCCAAGAGACCCAGTACTTC	CASSVGGQGGSQETQYF
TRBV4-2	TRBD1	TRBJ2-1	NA	TGTGCCAGCAGCCAAGATATCGCCAGGGGGCGATCGGGGGAGCAGTTCTTC	CASSQDIARGRSGEQFF
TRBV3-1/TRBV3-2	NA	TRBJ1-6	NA	TGTGCCAGCAGCCAAGCCCAGGGTTCCTATAATTCACCCCTCCACTTT	CASSQAQGSYNSPLHF
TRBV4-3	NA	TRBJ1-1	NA	TGCGCCAGCAGCCAAGATTTGGCAGTGGGGCTCGGCACTGAAGCTTTCTTT	CASSQDLAVGLGTEAFF
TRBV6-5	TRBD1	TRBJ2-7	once	TGTGCCAGCAGCCAAGACAGGGGCTATTCCTACGAGCAGTACTTC	CASSQDRGYSYEQYF
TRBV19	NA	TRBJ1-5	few	TGTGCCAGTAGTATTACGGACGGGGGCAATCAGCCCCAGCATTTT	CASSITDGGNQPQHF
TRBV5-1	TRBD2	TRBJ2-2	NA	TGCGCCAGCAGCATAGCGGGTCCCCGGGGCACCGGGGAGCTGTTTTTT	CASSIAGPRGTGELFF
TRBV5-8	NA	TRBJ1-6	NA	TGTGCCAGCAGCCCACGGGCAGGGAGGGGTTCACCCCTCCACTTT	CASSPRAGRGSPLHF
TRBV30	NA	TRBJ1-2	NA	TGTGCCTGGAGTAGAGGGGGATGGTATGGCTACACCTTC	CAWSRGGWYGYTF
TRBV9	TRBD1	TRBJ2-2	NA	TGTGCCAGCAGCGTCGGGGGACAGGGTGGCACCGGGGAGCTGTTTTTT	CASSVGGQGGTGELFF
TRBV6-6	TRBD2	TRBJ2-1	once	TGTGCCAGCAGTTACCGGACTAGCGGGGGCCTCAATGAGCAGTTCTTC	CASSYRTSGGLNEQFF
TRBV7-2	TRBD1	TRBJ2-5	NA	TGTGCCAGCAGCTTCCGGACAGGGGAGGAGACCCAGTACTTC	CASSFRTGEETQYF
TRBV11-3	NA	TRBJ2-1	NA	TGTGCCAGCAGCTTAGATGCAGGGTCCAGCTCCTACAATGAGCAGTTCTTC	CASSLDAGSSSYNEQFF
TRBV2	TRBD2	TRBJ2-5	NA	TGTGCCAGCAGCGGGGGACTAGCGGCTCAAGAGACCCAGTACTTC	CASSGGLAAQETQYF
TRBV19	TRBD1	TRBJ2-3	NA	TGTGCCAGTAGTATCTCAGGGGGAGCCCCAGATACGCAGTATTTT	CASSISGGAPDTQYF
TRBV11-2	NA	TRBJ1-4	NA	TGTGCCAGCCTGGGAGTTGGTGAAAAACTGTTTTTT	CASLGVGEKLFF
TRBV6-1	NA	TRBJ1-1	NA	TGTGCCAGCAGTGAAGCTGGACAGTTAAACACTGAAGCTTTCTTT	CASSEAGQLNTEAFF
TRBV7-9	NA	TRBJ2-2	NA	TGTGCCAGCGCGCCCTGGGGGGACACCGGGGAGCTGTTTTTT	CASAPWGDTGELFF
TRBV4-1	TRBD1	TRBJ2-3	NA	TGCGCCAGCAGCCAGAAGACAGGGGCCCTCACAGATACGCAGTATTTT	CASSQKTGALTDTQYF
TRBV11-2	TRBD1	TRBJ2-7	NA	TGTGCCAGCAGCCCGGGACAGGGTATCTACGAGCAGTACTTC	CASSPGQGIYEQYF
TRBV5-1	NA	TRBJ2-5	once	TGCGCCAGCAGCTTGATCGGAGCGTCTGAAGAGACCCAGTACTTC	CASSLIGASEETQYF
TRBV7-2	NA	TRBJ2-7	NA	TGTGCCAGCAGCTTACTTTGGGGCGACGAGCAGTACTTC	CASSLLWGDEQYF
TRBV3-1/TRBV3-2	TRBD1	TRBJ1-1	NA	TGTGCCAGCAGCCGGTGGGGACAGGGGGTTACTGAAGCTTTCTTT	CASSRWGQGVTEAFF
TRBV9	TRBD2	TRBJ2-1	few	TGTGCCAGCAGCGTAGCCAGCGGGGCGAATTACAATGAGCAGTTCTTC	CASSVASGANYNEQFF
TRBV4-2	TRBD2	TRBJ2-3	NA	TGTGCCAGCAGCCCAATAGCGGGGGGGCCCCGCACAGATACGCAGTATTTT	CASSPIAGGPRTDTQYF
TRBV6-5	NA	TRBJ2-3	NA	TGTGCCAGCAGTACCGAACAGGTCCCCGCAGATACGCAGTATTTT	CASSTEQVPADTQYF
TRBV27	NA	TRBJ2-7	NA	TGTGCCAGCAGTCTGTCGGGACTCATCTACGAGCAGTACTTC	CASSLSGLIYEQYF
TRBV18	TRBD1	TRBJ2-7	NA	TGTGCCAGCTCAGAGGGACAGGGGGCTATCTACGAGCAGTACTTC	CASSEGQGAIYEQYF
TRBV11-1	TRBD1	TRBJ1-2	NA	TGTGCCAGCAGCACGGACAGGGGTCATCTAAATGGCTACACCTTC	CASSTDRGHLNGYTF
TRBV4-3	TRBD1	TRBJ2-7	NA	TGCGCCAGCAGCCCCGGGACAGAAGTTTACGAGCAGTACTTC	CASSPGTEVYEQYF
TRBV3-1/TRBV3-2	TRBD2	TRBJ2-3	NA	TGTGCCAGCAGCCAAGCCCTAGCGGGGAGCACAGATACGCAGTATTTT	CASSQALAGSTDTQYF
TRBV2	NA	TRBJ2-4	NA	TGTGCCAGCAGTGAGGACAGCCCCATTCAGTACTTC	CASSEDSPIQYF
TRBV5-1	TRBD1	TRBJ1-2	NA	TGCGCCAGCAGCCCCGGGGACAGCTCTCCGTTGGGCTACACCTTC	CASSPGDSSPLGYTF
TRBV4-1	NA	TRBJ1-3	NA	TGCGCCAGCAGCTGGGACACTGGAAACACCATATATTTT	CASSWDTGNTIYF
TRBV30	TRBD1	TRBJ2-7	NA	TGTGCCTGGAGGACAGGGGGATACGAGCAGTACTTC	CAWRTGGYEQYF
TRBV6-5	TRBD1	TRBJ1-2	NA	TGTGCCAGCACGGGCCGGGACAGGGGTTTCTATGGCTACACCTTC	CASTGRDRGFYGYTF
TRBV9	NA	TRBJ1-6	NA	TGTGCCAGCAGCGTATCCGACGGAGGGAGGAATTCACCCCTCCACTTT	CASSVSDGGRNSPLHF
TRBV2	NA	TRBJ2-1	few	TGTGCCAGCAGTGGACTCGAGGGCCGGAGTGAGCAGTTCTTC	CASSGLEGRSEQFF
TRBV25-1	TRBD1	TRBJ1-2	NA	TGTGCCAGCAGTGCCCCCGGGACAGGGTACTATGGCTACACCTTC	CASSAPGTGYYGYTF